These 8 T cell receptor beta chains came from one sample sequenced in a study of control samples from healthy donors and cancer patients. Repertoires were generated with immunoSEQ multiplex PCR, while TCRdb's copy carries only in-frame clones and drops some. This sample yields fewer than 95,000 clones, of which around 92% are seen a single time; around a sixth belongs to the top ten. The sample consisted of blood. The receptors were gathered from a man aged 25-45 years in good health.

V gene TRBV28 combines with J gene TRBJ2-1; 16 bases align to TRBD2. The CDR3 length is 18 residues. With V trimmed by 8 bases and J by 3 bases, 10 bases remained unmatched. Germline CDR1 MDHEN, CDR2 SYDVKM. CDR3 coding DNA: TGTGCCAGCTCCCTAGCGGGACTAGCGGGGGGGCGCTACAATGAGCAGTTCTTC. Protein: CASSLAGLAGGRYNEQFF.

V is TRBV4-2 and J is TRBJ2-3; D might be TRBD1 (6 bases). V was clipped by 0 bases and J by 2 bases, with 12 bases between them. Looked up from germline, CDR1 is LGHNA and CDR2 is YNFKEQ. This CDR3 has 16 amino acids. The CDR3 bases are TGTGCCAGCAGCCAAGAATTCGGACAGTTCACAGATACGCAGTATTTT. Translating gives CASSQEFGQFTDTQYF.

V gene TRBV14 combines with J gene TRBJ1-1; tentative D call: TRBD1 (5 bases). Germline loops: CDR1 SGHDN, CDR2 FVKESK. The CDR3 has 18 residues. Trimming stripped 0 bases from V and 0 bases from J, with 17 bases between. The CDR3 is CASSQDTGGNPMNTEAFF. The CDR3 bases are TGTGCCAGCAGCCAAGATACCGGGGGAAACCCCATGAACACTGAAGCTTTCTTT.

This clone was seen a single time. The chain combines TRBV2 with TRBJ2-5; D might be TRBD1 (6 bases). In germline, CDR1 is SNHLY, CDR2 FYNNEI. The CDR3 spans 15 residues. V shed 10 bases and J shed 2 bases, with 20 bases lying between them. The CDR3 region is CATYEDRTAQETQYF. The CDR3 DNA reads TGTGCCACCTACGAAGATCGGACAGCACAAGAGACCCAGTACTTC.

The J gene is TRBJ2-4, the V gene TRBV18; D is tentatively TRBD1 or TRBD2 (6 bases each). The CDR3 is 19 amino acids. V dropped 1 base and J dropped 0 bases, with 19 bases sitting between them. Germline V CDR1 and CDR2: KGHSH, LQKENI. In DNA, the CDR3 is TGTGCCAGCTCACCACTCGGGGGCTCGCTACTATTAGCCAAAAACATTCAGTACTTC. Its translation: CASSPLGGSLLLAKNIQYF.

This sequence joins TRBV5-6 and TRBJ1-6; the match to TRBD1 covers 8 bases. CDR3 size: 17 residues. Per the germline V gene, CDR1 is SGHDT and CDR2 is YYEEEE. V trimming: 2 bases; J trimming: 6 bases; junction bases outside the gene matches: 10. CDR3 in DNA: TGTGCCAGCAGCTTATACACATCAGGGGGCCCTAATTCACCCCTCCACTTT. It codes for CASSLYTSGGPNSPLHF.

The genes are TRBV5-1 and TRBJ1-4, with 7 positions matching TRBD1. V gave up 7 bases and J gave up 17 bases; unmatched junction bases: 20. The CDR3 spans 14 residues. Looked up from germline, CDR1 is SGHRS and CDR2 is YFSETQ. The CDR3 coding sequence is TGCGCCAGCCCCAGGGGGAGGGCTCAGCCAAGTGCTTTTTTT. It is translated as CASPRGRAQPSAFF.

CDR3 sequence: CASSYSGNYNEQFF. The CDR3 coding sequence is TGTGCCAGCAGTTATTCTGGGAACTACAATGAGCAGTTCTTC. The chain employs TRBV6-5 and TRBJ2-1; D gene uncertain. This CDR3 is built from 14 residues. Germline loops: CDR1 MNHEY, CDR2 SVGAGI. V lost 3 bases and J 3 bases, leaving 9 bases between the germline ends.